This TCR beta chain derives from a study of shared clonotypes between healthy human individuals. Study results and caveats: The four-donor shared clonotypes exceeded non-shared clonotypes in generation probability, with non-shared ones scoring lower. Larger estimated richness was generally recorded for naive subsets relative to memory subsets.

J was trimmed by 4 bases and V by 5 bases; bases with no gene match: 9. Per germline, CDR1 SGHRS and CDR2 YFSETQ. This CDR3 comprises 16 residues. All participating donors were Caucasian adults from Nashville, Tennessee. This clone has a single count. Its antigen remains unidentified. The table came from immunoSEQ multiplex PCR; TCRdb's copy has only in-frame clones and leaves some out. The sample has about 1.5 million clones; approximately 98% are singletons. The clonotype was recovered from a man younger than 40 in good health. Sequenced material: naive CD4+ T cells sorted from blood. Subset described: CD45RA+ positively selected. The chain uses TRBV5-1 and TRBJ1-1, with 12 bases fitting TRBD1. CDR3 protein: CASRRGTGGDPTEAFF. The CDR3 DNA reads as TGCGCCAGCAGACGCGGGACAGGGGGCGATCCCACTGAAGCTTTCTTT. Combining the CDR3 with reference TRBV5-1 and TRBJ1-1 gives the whole variable domain KAGVTQTPRYLIKTRGQQVTLSCSPISGHRSVSWYQQTPGQGLQFLFEYFSETQRNKGNFPGRFSGRQFSNSRSEMNVSTLELGDSALYLCASRRGTGGDPTEAFFGQGTRLTVV.